A selection of T cell receptor beta chains follows, all from one sample in a study of blood T cell repertoires in COVID-19. Here immunoSEQ multiplex PCR was the method, and the copy in TCRdb shows in-frame clones only, minus some. The sample records roughly 200,000 clones, around 84% being singletons. The sequenced material came from peripheral blood. All receptors come from a woman older than 75 with COVID-19, enrolled during active disease. The conserved cysteine and the conserved F or W are not part of the CDR3 here. Rows may omit the clone size; those that give it use once, few, many or a size class.

abundance	v_gene	j_gene	CDR3aa
NA	TRBV7-9	TRBJ2-5	ASSPQGAGQGTQY
NA	TRBV27	TRBJ1-6	ASRNPSSYNSPLH
NA	TRBV24-1	TRBJ2-5	ATGAGTGLRETQY
NA	TRBV30	TRBJ1-1	AWKLARRGGREAF
few	TRBV28	TRBJ2-7	ASRTVPHEQY
NA	TRBV19	TRBJ2-1	ASKDSDYNEQF
NA	TRBV11-2	TRBJ2-7	ASSPGDRSSYEQY
NA	TRBV4-2	TRBJ2-2	ASSPTGTYTGELF
NA	TRBV6-5	TRBJ1-1	ASMEGRAAEAF
NA	TRBV6-5	TRBJ1-2	ASNPAGGGDGYT
NA	TRBV5-1	TRBJ2-3	ASRDSGGPDTQY
NA	TRBV10-1	TRBJ2-3	ASSEGGPRDTQY
NA	TRBV18	TRBJ2-5	ASSAGRGQETQY
NA	TRBV11-2	TRBJ2-5	ASTRDREETQY
NA	TRBV27	TRBJ1-4	ASSLYSGTGDSTNEKLF
NA	TRBV9	TRBJ2-1	ASSFTSGTLDNEQF
NA	TRBV24-1	TRBJ2-5	ATSERLAGETQY
few	TRBV5-6	TRBJ1-6	ASSLLAGLYNSPLH
NA	TRBV2	TRBJ1-6	ASSEGGDRVIPLH
NA	TRBV4-2	TRBJ1-5	ASSQTGVDNQPQH
NA	TRBV19	TRBJ2-2	ASSILTVSGTGELF
NA	TRBV28	TRBJ1-2	ASSVGQGSYGYT
NA	TRBV20-1	TRBJ2-3	SRAGGDTQY
NA	TRBV11-1	TRBJ1-5	ASGRDSNQPQH
NA	TRBV20-1	TRBJ2-2	SATGDGELF
NA	TRBV5-8	TRBJ1-4	ASSLAQGAQEKLF
NA	TRBV7-2	TRBJ2-1	ASTQGAGVSYNEQF
NA	TRBV27	TRBJ2-1	ASSLGPVAGGQFHNEQF
NA	TRBV11-2	TRBJ2-3	ASSYGTRGTDTQY